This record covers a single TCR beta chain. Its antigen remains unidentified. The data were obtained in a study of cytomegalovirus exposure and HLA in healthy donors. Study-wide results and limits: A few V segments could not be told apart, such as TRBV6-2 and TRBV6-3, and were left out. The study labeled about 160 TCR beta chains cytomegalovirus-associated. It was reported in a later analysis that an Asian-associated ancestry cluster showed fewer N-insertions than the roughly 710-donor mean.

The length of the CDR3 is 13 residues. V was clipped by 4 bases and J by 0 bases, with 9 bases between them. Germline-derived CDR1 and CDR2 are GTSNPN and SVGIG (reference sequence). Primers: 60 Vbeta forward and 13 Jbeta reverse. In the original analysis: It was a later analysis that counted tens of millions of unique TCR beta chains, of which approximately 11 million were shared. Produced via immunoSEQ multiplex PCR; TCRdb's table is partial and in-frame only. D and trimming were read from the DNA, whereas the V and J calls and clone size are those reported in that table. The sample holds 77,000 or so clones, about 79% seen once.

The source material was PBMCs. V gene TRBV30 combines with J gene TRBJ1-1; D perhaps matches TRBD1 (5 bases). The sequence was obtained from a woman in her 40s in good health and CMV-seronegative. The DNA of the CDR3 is TGTGCCTGGAAGGGGCGGCTGAACACTGAAGCTTTCTTT. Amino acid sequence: CAWKGRLNTEAFF. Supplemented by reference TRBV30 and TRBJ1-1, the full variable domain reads SQTIHQWPATLVQPVGSPLSLECTVEGTSNPNLYWYRQAAGRGLQLLFYSVGIGQISSEVPQNLSASRPQDRQFILSSKKLLLSDSGFYLCAWKGRLNTEAFFGQGTRLTVV.